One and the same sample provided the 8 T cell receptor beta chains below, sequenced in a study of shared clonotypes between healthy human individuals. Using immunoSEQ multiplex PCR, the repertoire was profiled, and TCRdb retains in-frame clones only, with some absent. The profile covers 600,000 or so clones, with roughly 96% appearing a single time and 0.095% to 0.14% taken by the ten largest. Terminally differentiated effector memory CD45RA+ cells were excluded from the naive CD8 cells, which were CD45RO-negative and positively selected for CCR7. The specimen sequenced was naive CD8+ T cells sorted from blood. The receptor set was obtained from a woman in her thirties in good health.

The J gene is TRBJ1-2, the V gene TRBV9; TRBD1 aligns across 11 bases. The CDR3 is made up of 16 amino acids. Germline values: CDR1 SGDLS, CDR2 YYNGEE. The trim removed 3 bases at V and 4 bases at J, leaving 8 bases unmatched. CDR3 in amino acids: CASSGWTGGQSYGYTF. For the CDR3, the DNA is TGTGCCAGCAGCGGATGGACAGGGGGCCAAAGCTATGGCTACACCTTC.

The chain's CDR3 is CASSVGRAPTYNEQFF. Here the CDR3 DNA reads TGTGCCAGCAGCGTAGGACGGGCTCCTACCTACAATGAGCAGTTCTTC. The J gene is TRBJ2-1, the V gene TRBV9; D uncertain. The CDR3 totals 16 residues. CDR1 is SGDLS, CDR2 YYNGEE, per germline. Trimming took off 0 bases at V and 2 bases at J, with 12 bases between the two ends.

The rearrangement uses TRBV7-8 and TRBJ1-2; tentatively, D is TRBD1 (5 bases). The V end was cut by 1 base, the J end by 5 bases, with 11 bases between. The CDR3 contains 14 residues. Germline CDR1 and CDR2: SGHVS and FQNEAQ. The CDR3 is CASSLGLRTYGYTF. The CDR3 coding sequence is TGTGCCAGCAGCTTAGGCCTTCGGACATATGGCTACACCTTC. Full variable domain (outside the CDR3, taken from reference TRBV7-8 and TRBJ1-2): GAGVSQSPRYKVAKRGQDVALRCDPISGHVSLFWYQQALGQGPEFLTYFQNEAQLDKSGLPSDRFFAERPEGSVSTLKIQRTQQEDSAVYLCASSLGLRTYGYTFGSGTRLTVV.

The CDR3 DNA reads as TGTGCCAGTAGCCCCGTTGACAGACCCTACGAGCAGTACTTC. Protein: CASSPVDRPYEQYF. The chain employs TRBV19 and TRBJ2-5, with D maybe TRBD1 (5 bases). With the DNA end fitting TRBJ2-7 better, the J assignment may be wrong. The CDR3 has 14 residues. CDR1 LNHDA and CDR2 SQIVND come from the germline V gene (reference sequence).

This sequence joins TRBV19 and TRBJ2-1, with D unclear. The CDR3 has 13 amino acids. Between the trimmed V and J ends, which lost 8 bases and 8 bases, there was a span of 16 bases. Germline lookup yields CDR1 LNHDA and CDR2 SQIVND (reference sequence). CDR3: CASSLRHWDEQFF. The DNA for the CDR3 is TGTGCCAGTTCTCTGCGCCACTGGGATGAGCAGTTCTTC.

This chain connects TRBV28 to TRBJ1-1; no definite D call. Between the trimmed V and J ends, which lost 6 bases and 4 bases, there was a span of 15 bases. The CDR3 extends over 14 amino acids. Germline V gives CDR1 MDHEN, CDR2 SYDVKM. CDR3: CASSLRADITEAFF. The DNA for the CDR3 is TGTGCCAGCAGCCTAAGGGCGGATATCACTGAAGCTTTCTTT.

CDR3 amino acids: CASSYKGRGAEKLFF. The CDR3, as DNA: TGTGCCAGCAGTTACAAGGGAAGGGGCGCTGAAAAACTGTTTTTT. The rearrangement uses TRBV6-5 and TRBJ1-4, with a tentative D call TRBD1 (5 bases). Germline assignment: CDR1 MNHEY and CDR2 SVGAGI. The CDR3 contains 15 residues. V was trimmed by 2 bases and J by 7 bases, leaving 14 bases between them.

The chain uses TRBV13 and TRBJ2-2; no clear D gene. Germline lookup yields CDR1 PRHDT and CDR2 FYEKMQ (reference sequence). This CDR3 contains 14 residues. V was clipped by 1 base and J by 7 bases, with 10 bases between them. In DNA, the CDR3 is TGTGCCAGCAGCTTAGCCAGTGTCGGCGGGGAGCTGTTTTTT. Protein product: CASSLASVGGELFF.